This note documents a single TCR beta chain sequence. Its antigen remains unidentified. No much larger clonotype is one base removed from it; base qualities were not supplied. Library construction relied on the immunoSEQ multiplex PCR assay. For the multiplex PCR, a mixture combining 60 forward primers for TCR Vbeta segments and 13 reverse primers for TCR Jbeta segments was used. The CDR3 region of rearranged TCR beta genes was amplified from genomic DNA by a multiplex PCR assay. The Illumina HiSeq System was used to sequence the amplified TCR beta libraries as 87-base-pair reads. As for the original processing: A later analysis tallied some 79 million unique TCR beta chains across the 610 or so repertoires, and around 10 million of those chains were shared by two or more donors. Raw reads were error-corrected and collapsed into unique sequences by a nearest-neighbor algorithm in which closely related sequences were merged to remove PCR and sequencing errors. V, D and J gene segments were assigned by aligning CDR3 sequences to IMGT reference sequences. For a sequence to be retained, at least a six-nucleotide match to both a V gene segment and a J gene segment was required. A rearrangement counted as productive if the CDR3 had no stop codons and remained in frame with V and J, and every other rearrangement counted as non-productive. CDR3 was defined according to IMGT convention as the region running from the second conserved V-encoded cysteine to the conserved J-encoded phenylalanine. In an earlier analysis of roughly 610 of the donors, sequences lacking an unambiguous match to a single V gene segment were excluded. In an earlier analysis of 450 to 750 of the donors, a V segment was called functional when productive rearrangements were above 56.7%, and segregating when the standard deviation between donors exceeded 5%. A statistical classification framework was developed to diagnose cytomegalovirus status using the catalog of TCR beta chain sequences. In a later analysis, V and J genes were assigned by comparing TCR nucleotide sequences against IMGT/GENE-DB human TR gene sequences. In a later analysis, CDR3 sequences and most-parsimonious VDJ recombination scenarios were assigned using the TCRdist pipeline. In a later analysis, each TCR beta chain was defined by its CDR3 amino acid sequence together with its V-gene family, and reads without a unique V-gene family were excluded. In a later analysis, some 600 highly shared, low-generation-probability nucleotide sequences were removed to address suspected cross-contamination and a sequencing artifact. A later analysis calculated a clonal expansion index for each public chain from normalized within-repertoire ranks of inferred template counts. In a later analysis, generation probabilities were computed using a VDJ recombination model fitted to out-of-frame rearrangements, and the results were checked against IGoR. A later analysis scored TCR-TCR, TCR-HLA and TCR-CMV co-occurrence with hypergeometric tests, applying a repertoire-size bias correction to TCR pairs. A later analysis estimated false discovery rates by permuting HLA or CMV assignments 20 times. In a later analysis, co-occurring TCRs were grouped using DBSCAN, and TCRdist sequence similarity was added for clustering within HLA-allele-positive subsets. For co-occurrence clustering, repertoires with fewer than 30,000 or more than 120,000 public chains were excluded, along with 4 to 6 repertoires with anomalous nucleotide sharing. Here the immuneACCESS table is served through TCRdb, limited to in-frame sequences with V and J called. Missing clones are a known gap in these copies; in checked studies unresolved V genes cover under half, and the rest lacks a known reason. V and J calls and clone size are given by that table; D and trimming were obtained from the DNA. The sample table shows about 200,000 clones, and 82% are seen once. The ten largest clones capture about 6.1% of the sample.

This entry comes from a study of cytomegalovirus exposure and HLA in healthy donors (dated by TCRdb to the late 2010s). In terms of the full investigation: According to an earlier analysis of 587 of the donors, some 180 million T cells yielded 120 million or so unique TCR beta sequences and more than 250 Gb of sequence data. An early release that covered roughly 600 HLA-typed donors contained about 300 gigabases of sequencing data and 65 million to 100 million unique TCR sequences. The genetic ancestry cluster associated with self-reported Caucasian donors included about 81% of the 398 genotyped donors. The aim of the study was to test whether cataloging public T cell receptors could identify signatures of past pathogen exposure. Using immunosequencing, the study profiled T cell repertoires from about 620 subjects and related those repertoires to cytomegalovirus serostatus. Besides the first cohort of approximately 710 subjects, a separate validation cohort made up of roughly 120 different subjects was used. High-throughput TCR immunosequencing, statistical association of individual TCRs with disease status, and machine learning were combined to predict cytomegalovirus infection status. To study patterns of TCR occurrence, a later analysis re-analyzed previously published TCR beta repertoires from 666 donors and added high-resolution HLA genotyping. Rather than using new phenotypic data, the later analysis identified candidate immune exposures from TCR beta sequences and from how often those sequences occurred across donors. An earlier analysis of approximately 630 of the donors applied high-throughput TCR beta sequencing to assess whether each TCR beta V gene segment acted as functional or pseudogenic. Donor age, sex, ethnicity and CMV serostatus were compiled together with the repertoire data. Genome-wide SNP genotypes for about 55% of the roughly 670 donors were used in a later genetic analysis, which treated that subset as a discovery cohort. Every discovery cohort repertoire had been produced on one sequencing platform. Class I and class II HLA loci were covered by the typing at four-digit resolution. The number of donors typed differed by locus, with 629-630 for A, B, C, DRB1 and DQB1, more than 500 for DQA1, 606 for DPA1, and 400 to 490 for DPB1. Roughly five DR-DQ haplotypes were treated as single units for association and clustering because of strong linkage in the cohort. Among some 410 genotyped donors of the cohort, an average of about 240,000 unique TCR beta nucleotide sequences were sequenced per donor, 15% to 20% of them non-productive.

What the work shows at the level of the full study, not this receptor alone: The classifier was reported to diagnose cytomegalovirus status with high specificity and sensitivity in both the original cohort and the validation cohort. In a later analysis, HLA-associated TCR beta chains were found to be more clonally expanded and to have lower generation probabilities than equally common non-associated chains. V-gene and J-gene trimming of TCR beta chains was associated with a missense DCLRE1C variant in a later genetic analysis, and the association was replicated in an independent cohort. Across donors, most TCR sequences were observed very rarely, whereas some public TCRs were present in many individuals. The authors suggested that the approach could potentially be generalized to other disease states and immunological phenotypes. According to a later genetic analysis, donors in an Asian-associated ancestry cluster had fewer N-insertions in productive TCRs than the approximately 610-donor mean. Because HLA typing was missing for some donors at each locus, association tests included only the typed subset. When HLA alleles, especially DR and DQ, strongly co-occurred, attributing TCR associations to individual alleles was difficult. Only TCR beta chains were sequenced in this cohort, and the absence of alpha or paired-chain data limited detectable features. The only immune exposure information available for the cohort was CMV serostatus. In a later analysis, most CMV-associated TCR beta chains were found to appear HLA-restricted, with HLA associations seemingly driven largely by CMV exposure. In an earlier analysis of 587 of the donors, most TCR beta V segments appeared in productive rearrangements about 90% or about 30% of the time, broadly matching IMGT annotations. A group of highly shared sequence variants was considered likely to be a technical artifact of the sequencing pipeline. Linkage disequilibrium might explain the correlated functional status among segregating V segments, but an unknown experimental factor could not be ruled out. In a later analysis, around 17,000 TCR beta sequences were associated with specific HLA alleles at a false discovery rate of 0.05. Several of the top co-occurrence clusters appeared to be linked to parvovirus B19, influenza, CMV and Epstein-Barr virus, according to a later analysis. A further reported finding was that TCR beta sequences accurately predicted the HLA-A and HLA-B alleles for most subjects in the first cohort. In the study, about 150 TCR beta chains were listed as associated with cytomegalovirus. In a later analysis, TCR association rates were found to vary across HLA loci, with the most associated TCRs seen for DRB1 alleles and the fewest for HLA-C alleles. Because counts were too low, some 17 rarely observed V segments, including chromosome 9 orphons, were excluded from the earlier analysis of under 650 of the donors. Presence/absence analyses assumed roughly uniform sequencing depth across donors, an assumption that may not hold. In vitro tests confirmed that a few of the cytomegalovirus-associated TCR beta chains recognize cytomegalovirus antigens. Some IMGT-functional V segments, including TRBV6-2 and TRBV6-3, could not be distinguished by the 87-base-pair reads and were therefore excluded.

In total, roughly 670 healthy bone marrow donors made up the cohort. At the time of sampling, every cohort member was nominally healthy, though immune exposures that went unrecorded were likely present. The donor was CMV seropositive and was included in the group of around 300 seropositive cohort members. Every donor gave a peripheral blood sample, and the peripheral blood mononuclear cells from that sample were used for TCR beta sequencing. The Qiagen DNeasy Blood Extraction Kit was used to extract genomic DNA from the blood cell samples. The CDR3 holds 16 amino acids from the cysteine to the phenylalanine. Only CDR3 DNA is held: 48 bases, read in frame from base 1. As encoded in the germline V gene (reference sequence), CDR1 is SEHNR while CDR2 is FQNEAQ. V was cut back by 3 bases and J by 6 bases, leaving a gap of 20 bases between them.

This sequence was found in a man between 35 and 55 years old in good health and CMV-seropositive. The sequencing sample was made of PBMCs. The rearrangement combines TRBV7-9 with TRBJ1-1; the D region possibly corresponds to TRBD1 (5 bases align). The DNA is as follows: TGTGCCAGCAGCTTGGGGGGAGCCGGGCCGGGTTCTGAAGCTTTCTTT. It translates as CASSLGGAGPGSEAFF.